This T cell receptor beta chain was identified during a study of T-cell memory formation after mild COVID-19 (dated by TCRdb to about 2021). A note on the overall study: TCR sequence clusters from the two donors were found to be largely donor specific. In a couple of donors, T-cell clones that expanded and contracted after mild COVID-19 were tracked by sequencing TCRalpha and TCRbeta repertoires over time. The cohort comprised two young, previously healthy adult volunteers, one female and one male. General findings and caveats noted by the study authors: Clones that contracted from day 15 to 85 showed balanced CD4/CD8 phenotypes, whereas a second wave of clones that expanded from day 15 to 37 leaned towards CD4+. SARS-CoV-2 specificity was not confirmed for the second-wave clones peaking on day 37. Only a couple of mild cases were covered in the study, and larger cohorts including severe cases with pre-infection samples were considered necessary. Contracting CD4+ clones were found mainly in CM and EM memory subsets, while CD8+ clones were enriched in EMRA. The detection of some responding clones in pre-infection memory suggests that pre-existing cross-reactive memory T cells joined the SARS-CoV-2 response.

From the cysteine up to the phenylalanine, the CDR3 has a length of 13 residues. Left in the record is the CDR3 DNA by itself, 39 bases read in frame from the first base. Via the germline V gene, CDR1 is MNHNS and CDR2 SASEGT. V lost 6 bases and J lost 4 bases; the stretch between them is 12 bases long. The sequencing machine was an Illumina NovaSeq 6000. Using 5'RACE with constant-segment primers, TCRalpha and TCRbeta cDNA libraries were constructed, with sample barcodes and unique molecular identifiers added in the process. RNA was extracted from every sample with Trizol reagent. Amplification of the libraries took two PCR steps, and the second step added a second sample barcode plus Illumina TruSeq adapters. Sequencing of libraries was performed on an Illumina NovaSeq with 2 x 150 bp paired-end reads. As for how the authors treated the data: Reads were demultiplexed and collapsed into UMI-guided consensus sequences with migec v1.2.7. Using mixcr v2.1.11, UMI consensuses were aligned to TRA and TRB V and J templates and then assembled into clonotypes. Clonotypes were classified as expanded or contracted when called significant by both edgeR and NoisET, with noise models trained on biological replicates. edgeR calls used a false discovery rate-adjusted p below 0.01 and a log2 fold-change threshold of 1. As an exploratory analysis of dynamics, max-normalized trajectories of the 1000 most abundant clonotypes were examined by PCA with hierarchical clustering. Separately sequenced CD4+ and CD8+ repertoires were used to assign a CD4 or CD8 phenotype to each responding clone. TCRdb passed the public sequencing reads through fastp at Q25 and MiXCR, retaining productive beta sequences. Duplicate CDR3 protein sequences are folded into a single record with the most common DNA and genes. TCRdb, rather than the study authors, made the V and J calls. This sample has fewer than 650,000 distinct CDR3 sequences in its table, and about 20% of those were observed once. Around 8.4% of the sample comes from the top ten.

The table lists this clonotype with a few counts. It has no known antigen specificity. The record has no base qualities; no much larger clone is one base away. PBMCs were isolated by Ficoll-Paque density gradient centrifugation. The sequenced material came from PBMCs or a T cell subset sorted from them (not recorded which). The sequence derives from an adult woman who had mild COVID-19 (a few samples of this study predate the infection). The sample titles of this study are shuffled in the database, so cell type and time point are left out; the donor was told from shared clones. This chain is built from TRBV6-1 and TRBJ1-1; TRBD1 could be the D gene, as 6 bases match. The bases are TGTGCCAGCAGCGAGACAGGTGTCACTGAAGCTTTCTTT. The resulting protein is CASSETGVTEAFF.